This record looks at one T cell receptor (beta chain) sequence and its context. It lacks a known antigen. No per-base quality is available; no much larger clone lies one base away. This sample is part of a study of blood T cell repertoires in COVID-19 (dated by TCRdb to about 2020). About the investigation overall: The collaborator samples originated in the United States, Italy and Spain and spanned the acute and convalescent phases of COVID-19. The prospective study material was composed of cDNA or gDNA derived from T cells, B-cell-depleted T cells, or PBMCs. Deeply sampled blood TCRbeta repertoires from subjects exposed to, actively infected with, or recovered from COVID-19 were included in the dataset. The repertoires were made available in a free public database intended to serve as a resource for research on the immune response to SARS-CoV-2. Samples came from the ongoing ImmuneRACE study (first 160 participants) plus 1,254 subjects from 6 global collaborators. The sample metadata nearly always contained a de-identified subject ID, COVID-19 status, age in years and sex. Where available, HLA class I and class II types were taken from metadata supplied by the sample provider and were not determined by assay-based typing.

Collaborating institutions collected whole blood in K2EDTA tubes following their own protocols. Collaborator samples were shipped for TCRbeta analysis as frozen whole blood, isolated PBMCs, or DNA extracted from either sample type. The CDR3 runs 14 residues from the cysteine to the phenylalanine. Only CDR3 DNA is held: 42 bases, read in frame from base 1. V was cut back by 4 bases and J by 10 bases, leaving a gap of 17 bases between them. CDR1 and CDR2, looked up from the germline V gene (reference sequence), are GTSNPN and SVGIG. Study-wide conclusions, independent of this receptor: How much clinical and demographic metadata was included differed by source and by participant, and the metadata was provided uncurated.

TCRbeta CDR3 regions were amplified from genomic DNA by means of the immunoSEQ Assay, a bias-controlled multiplex PCR. The published analysis was carried out like this. Within the assay, amplification of reference gene primers was used to estimate how many nucleated cells each sample contained. Sequence reads were collapsed and filtered to measure the absolute abundance of every unique TCRbeta CDR3 rearrangement. For each sample, productive Simpson clonality was calculated by taking the square root of Simpson's diversity index across productive rearrangements. The immuneACCESS repertoire file appears here via TCRdb, limited to in-frame rearrangements. These files lack a portion of the clones; in checked studies, under half of the deficit traces to unresolved V genes, and the cause of the others is not known. The DNA gave D and trimming, while V, J and clone size come from that table. The sample table records about 99,000 clones; around 84% of these occur just once. The ten largest account for approximately 13% of the sample.

The rearranged chain carries TRBV30 and TRBJ1-6; the D gene is perhaps TRBD1, from 6 matching bases. This clonotype was obtained from a woman aged 55 to 70 in a cohort sampled during active or convalescent COVID-19. Sequenced material: peripheral blood. Read as DNA, the sequence is TGTGCCTGGACCTCCGGGGGGGCCGGGTCACCCCTCCACTTT. This translates into CAWTSGGAGSPLHF.